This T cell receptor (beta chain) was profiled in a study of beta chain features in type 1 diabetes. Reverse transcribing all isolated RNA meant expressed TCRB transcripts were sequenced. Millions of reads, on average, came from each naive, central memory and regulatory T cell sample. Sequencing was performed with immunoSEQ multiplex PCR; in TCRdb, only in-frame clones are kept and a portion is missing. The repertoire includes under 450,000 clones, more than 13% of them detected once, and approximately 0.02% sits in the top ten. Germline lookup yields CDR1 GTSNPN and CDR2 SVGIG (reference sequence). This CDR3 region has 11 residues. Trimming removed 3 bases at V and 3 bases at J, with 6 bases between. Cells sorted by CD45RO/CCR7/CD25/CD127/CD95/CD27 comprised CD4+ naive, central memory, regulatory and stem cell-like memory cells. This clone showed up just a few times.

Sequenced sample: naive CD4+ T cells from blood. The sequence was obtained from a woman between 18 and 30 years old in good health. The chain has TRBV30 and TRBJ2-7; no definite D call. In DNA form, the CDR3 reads TGTGCCTGGAGGGAGAACTACGAGCAGTACTTC. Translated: CAWRENYEQYF.